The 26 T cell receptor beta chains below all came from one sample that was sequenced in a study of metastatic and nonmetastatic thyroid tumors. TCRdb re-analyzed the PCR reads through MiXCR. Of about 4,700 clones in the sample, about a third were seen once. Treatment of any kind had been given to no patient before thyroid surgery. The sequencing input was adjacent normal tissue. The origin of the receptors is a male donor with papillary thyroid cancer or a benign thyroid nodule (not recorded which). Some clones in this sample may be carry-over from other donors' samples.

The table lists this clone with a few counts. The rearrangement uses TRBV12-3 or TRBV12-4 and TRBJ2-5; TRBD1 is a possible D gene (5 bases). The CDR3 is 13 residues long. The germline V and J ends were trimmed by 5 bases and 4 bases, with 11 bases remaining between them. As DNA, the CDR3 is TGTGCCAGCAGTAGGGGTTTTGGAGAGACCCAGTACTTC. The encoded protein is CASSRGFGETQYF.

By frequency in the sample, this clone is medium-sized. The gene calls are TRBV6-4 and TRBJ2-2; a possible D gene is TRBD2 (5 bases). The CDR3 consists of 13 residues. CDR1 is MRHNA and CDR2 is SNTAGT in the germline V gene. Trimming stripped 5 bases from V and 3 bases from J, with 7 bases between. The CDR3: CASSLADTGELFF. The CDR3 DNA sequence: TGTGCCAGCAGTCTAGCCGACACCGGGGAGCTGTTTTTT.

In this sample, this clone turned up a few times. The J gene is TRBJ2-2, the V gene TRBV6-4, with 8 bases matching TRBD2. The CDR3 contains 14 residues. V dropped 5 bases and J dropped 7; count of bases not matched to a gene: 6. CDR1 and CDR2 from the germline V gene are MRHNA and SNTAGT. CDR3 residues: CASSPSGSLGELFF. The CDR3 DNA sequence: TGTGCCAGCAGTCCGAGCGGGAGTCTCGGGGAGCTGTTTTTT.

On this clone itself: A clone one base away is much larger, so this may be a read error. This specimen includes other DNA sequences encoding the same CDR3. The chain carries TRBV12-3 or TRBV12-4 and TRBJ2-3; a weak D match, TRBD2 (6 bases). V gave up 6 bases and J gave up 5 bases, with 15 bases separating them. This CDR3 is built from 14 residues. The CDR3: CASRAGGPVDTQYF. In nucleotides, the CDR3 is TGTGCCAGCAGGGCTGGAGGGCCGGTAGATACGCAGTATTTT.

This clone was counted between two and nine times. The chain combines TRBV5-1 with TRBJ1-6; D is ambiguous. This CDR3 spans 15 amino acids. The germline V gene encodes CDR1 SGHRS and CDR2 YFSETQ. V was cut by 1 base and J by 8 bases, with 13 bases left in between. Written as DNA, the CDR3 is TGCGCCAGCAGCTTGATTGAGGCAGGTGATTCACCCCTCCACTTT. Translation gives CASSLIEAGDSPLHF. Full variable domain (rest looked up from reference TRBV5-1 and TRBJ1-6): KAGVTQTPRYLIKTRGQQVTLSCSPISGHRSVSWYQQTPGQGLQFLFEYFSETQRNKGNFPGRFSGRQFSNSRSEMNVSTLELGDSALYLCASSLIEAGDSPLHFGNGTRLTVT.

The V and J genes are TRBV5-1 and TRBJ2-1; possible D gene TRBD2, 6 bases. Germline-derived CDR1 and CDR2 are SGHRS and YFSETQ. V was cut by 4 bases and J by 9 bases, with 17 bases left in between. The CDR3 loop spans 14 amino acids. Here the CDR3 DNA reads TGCGCCAGCAGCGTGAACGGGGGACTGAGTGAGCAGTTCTTC. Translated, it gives CASSVNGGLSEQFF. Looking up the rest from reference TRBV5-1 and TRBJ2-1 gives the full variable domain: KAGVTQTPRYLIKTRGQQVTLSCSPISGHRSVSWYQQTPGQGLQFLFEYFSETQRNKGNFPGRFSGRQFSNSRSEMNVSTLELGDSALYLCASSVNGGLSEQFFGPGTRLTVL.

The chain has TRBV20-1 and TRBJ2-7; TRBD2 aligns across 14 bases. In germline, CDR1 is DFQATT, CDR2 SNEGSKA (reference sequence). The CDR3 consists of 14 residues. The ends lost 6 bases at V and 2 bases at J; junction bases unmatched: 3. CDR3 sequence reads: CSARLAGGPYEQYF. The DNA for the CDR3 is TGCAGTGCGAGACTAGCGGGAGGGCCCTACGAGCAGTACTTC.

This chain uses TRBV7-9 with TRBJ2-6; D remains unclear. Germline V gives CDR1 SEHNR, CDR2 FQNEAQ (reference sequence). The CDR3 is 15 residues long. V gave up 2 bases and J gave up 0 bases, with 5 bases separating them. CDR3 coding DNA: TGTGCCAGCAGCTTAAAAACCTCTGGGGCCAACGTCCTGACTTTC. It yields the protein CASSLKTSGANVLTF.

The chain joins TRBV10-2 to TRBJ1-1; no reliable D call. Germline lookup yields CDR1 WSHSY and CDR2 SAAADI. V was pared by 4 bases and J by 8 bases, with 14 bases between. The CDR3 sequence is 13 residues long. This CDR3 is CASSASTASEAFF. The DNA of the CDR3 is TGCGCCAGCAGTGCCTCGACTGCTTCCGAAGCTTTCTTT.

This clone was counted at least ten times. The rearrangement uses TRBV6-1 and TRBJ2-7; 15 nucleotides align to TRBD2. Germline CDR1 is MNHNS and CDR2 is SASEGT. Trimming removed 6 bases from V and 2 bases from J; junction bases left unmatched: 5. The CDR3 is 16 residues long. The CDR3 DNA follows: TGTGCCAGCAGGGAGGGACTAGCGGGAGGTCCCTACGAGCAGTACTTC. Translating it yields CASREGLAGGPYEQYF.

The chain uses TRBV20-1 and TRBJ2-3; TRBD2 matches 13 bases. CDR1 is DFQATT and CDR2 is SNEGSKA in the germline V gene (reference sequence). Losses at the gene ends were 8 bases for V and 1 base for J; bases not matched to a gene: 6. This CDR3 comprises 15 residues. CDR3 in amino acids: CSRAGLAGGTDTQYF. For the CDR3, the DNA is TGCAGTAGAGCCGGACTAGCGGGAGGCACAGATACGCAGTATTTT.

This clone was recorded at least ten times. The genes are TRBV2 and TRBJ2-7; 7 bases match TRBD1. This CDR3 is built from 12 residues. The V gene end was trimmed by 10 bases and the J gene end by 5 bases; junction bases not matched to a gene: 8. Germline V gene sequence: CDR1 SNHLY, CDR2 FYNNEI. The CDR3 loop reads CATSSGTDEQYF. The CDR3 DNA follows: TGTGCCACTTCTTCCGGGACAGACGAGCAGTACTTC.

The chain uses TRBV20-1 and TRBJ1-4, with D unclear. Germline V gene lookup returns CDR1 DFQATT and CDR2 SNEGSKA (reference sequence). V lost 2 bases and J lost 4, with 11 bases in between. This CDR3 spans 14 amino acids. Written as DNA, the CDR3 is TGCAGTGCTAGATCCCTGCATCATAATGAAAAACTGTTTTTT. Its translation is CSARSLHHNEKLFF.

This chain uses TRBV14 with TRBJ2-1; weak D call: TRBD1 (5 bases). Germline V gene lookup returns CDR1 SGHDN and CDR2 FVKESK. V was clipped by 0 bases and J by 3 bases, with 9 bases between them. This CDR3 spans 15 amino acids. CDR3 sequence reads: CASSQDQGIYNEQFF. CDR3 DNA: TGTGCCAGCAGCCAAGATCAGGGCATCTACAATGAGCAGTTCTTC. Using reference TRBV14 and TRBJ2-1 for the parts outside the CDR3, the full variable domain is EAGVTQFPSHSVIEKGQTVTLRCDPISGHDNLYWYRRVMGKEIKFLLHFVKESKQDESGMPNNRFLAERTGGTYSTLKVQPAELEDSGVYFCASSQDQGIYNEQFFGPGTRLTVL.

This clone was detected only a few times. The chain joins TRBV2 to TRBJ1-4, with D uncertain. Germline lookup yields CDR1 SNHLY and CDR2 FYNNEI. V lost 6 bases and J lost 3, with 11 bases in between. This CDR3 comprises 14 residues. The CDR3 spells CASSPSVANEKLFF. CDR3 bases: TGTGCCAGCAGCCCCTCTGTCGCTAATGAAAAACTGTTTTTT.

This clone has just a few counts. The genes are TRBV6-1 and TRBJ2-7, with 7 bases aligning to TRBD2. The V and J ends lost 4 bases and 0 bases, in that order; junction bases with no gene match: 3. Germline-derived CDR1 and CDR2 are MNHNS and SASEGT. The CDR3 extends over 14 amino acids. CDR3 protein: CASSGRGSSYEQYF. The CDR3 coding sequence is TGTGCCAGCAGTGGGCGGGGGAGCTCCTACGAGCAGTACTTC.

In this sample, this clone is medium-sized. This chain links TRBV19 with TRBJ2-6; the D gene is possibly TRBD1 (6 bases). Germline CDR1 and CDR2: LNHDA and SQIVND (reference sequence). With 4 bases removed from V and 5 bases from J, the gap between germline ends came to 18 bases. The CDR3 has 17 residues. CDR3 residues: CASSTTGFLFRANVLTF. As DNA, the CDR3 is TGTGCCAGTAGTACCACAGGGTTCCTCTTCCGGGCCAACGTCCTGACTTTC.

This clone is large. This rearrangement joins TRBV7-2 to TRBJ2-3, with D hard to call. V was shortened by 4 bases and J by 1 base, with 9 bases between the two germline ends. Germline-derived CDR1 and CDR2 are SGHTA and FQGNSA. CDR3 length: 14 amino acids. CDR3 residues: CASSSYLRTDTQYF. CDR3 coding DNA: TGTGCCAGCAGCTCCTATCTTCGCACAGATACGCAGTATTTT.

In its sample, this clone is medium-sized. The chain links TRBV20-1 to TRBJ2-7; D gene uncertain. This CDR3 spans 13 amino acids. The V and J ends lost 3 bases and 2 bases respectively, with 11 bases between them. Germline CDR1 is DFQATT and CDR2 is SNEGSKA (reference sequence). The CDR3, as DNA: TGCAGTGCTAGTATGGCGAGAGCCTACGAGCAGTACTTC. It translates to CSASMARAYEQYF.

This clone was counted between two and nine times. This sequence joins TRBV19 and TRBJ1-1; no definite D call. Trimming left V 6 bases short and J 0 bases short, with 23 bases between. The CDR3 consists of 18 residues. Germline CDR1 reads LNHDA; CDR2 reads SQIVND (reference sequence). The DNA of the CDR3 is TGTGCCAGTAGATGGGATGGAGGTTCGGAGAAGTTGAACACTGAAGCTTTCTTT. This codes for CASRWDGGSEKLNTEAFF. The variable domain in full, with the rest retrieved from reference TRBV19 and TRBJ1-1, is DGGITQSPKYLFRKEGQNVTLSCEQNLNHDAMYWYRQDPGQGLRLIYYSQIVNDFQKGDIAEGYSVSREKKESFPLTVTSAQKNPTAFYLCASRWDGGSEKLNTEAFFGQGTRLTVV.

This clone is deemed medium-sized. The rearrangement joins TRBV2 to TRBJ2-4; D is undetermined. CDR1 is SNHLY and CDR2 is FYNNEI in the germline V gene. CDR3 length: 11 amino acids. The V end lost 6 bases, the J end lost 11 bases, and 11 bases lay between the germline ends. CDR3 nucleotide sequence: TGTGCCAGCAGCATACGGGTATTTCAGTACTTC. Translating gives CASSIRVFQYF.

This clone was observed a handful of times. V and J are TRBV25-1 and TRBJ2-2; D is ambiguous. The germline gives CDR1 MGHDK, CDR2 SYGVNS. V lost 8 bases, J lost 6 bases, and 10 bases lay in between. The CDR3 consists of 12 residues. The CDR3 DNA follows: TGTGCCAGCTCCGACCCTGCCGGGGAGCTGTTTTTT. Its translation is CASSDPAGELFF.

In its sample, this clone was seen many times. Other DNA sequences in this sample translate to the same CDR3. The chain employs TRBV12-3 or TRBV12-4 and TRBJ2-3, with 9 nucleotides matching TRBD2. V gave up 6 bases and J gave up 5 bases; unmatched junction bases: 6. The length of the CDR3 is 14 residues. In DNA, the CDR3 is TGTGCCAGCAGGGCGGGAGGGCCGGTAGATACGCAGTATTTT. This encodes CASRAGGPVDTQYF.

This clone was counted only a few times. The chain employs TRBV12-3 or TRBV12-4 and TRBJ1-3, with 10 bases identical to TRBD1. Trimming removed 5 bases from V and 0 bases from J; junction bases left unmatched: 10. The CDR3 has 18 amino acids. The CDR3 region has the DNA TGTGCCAGCAGTACGACAGGGGGCACACCCTTCTCTGGAAACACCATATATTTT. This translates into CASSTTGGTPFSGNTIYF.

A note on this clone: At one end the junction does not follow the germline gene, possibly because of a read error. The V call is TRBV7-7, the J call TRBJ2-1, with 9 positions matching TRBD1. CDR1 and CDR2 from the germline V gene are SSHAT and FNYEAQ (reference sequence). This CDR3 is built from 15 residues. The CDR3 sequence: CASSTGTGNYNEQFF. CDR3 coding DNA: TGTGCTAGCAGCACCGGGACAGGGAACTACAATGAGCAGTTCTTC.

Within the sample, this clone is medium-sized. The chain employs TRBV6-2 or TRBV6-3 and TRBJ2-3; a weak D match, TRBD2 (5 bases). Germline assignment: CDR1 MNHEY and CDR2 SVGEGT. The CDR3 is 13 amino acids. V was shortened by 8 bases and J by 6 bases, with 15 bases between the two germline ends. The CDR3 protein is CASAASLLDTQYF. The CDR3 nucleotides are TGTGCCAGCGCGGCTAGCCTCCTTGATACGCAGTATTTT.